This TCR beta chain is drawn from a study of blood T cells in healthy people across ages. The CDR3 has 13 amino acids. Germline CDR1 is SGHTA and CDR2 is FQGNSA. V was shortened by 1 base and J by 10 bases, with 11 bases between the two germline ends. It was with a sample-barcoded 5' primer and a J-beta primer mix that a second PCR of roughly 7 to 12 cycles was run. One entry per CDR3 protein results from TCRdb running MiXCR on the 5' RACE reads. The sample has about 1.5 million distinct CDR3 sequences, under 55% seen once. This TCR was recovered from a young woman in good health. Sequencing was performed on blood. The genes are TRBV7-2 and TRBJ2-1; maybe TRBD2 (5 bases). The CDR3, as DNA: TGTGCCAGCAGCTTAGGCGGGTTATCGGAGCAGTTCTTC. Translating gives CASSLGGLSEQFF.